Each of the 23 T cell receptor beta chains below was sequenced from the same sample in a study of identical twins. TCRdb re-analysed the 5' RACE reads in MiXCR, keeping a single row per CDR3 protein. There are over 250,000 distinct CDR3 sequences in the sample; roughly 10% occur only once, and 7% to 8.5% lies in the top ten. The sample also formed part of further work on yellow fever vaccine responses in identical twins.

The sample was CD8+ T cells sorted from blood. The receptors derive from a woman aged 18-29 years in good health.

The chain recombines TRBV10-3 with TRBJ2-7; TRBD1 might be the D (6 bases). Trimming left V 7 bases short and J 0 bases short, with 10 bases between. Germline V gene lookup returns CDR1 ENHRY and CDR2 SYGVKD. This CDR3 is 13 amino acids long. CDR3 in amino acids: CAIMGAASYEQYF. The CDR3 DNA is TGTGCCATCATGGGGGCGGCCTCCTACGAGCAGTACTTC.

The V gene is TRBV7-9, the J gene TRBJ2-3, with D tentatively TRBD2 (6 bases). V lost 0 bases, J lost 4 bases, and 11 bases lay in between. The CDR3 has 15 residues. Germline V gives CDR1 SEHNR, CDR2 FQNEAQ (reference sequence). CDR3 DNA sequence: TGTGCCAGCAGCTTAGCGGGAGGAACTGCAGATACGCAGTATTTT. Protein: CASSLAGGTADTQYF.

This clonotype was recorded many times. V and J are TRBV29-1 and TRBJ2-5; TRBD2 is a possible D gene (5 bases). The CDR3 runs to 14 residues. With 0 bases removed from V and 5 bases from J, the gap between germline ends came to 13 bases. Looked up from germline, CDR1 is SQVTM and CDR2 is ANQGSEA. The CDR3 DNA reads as TGCAGCGTTGAAGAAACTAGTATGGGGGAGACCCAGTACTTC. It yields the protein CSVEETSMGETQYF. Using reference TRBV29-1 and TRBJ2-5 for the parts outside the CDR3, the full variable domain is SAVISQKPSRDICQRGTSLTIQCQVDSQVTMMFWYRQQPGQSLTLIATANQGSEATYESGFVIDKFPISRPNLTFSTLTVSNMSPEDSSIYLCSVEETSMGETQYFGPGTRLLVL.

CDR3 loop: CASSFLDSSSLRETQYF. CDR3 nucleotides: TGTGCCAGCAGTTTTCTGGACAGCTCCTCTCTGCGAGAGACCCAGTACTTC. The rearrangement joins TRBV12-3 or TRBV12-4 to TRBJ2-5, with a tentative D call TRBD1 (6 bases). This CDR3 comprises 17 residues. V lost 3 bases, J lost 4 bases, and 21 bases lay in between.

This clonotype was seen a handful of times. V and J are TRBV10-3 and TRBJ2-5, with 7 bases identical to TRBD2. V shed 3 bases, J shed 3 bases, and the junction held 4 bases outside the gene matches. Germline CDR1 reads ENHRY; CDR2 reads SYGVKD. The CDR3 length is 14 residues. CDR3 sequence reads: CAISDPAGEETQYF. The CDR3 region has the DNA TGTGCCATCAGTGATCCGGCGGGGGAAGAGACCCAGTACTTC.

CDR3 residues: CASSLFSPYRDNQPQHF. CDR3 in DNA: TGTGCCAGCAGTTTATTCAGCCCTTACAGGGACAATCAGCCCCAGCATTTT. The V and J genes are TRBV28 and TRBJ1-5, with a weak D call TRBD1 (6 bases). The germline V gene encodes CDR1 MDHEN and CDR2 SYDVKM. Deletions cut 1 base from V and 3 bases from J, with 16 bases between. The CDR3 length is 17 residues.

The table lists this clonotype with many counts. CDR3 in amino acids: CASSVLKAGYQETQYF. CDR3 DNA: TGTGCCAGCAGCGTACTAAAAGCGGGTTACCAAGAGACCCAGTACTTC. This sequence joins TRBV7-9 and TRBJ2-5; weak D call: TRBD2 (6 bases). This CDR3 region has 16 residues. With 5 bases removed from V and 0 bases from J, the gap between germline ends came to 16 bases. Per germline, CDR1 SEHNR and CDR2 FQNEAQ (reference sequence).

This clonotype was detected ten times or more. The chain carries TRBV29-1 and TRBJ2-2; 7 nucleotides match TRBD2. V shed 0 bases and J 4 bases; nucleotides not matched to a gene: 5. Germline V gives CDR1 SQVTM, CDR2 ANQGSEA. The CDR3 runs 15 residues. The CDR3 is CSVEESGKITGELFF. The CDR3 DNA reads TGCAGCGTTGAAGAAAGCGGGAAAATCACCGGGGAGCTGTTTTTT.

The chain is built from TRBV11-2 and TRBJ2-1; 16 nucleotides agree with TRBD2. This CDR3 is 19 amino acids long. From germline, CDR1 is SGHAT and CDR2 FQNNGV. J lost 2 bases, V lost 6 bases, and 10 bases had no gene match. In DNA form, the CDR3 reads TGTGCCAGCAGATGGGACGCCGGGACTAGCGGGAGGGCCTACAATGAGCAGTTCTTC. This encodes CASRWDAGTSGRAYNEQFF.

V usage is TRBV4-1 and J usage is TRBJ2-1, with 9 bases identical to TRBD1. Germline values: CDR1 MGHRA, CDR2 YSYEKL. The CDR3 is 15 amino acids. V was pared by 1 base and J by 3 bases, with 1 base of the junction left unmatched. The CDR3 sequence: CASSQGQGGYNEQFF. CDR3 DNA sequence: TGCGCCAGCAGCCAAGGACAGGGGGGCTACAATGAGCAGTTCTTC.

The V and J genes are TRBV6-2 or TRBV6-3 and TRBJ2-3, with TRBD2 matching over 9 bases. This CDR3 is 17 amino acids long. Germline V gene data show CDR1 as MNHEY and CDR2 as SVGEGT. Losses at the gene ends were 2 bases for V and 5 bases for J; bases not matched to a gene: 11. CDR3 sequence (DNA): TGTGCCAGCAGTTACGGCATAGCGGGAGAATGGAGAGATACGCAGTATTTT. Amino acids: CASSYGIAGEWRDTQYF.

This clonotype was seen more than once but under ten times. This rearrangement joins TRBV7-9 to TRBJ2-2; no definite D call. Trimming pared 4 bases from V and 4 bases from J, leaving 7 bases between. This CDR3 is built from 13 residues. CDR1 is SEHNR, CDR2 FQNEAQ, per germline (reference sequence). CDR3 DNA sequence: TGTGCCAGCAGCTCCCACTCCACCGGGGAGCTGTTTTTT. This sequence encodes CASSSHSTGELFF.

CDR3 amino acids: CASSFTGGSYNEQFF. CDR3 DNA: TGTGCCAGCAGTTTTACAGGGGGGTCCTACAATGAGCAGTTCTTC. The V gene is TRBV27, the J gene TRBJ2-1, with TRBD1 matching over 8 bases. Germline V gene data show CDR1 as MNHEY and CDR2 as SMNVEV (reference sequence). The CDR3 runs to 15 residues. Losses at the gene ends were 3 bases for V and 1 base for J; bases not matched to a gene: 2.

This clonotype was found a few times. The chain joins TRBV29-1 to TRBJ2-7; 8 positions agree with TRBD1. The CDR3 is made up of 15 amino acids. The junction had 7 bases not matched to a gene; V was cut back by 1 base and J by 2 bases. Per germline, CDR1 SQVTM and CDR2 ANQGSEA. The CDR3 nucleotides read TGCAGCGTTGAAGGATCCGGGACAGGAGCCTACGAGCAGTACTTC. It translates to CSVEGSGTGAYEQYF.

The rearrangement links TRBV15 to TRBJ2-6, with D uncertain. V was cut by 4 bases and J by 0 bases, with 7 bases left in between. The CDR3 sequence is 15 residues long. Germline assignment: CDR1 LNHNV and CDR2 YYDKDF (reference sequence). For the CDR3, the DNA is TGTGCCACCAGCACCCGGCCCTCTGGGGCCAACGTCCTGACTTTC. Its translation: CATSTRPSGANVLTF.

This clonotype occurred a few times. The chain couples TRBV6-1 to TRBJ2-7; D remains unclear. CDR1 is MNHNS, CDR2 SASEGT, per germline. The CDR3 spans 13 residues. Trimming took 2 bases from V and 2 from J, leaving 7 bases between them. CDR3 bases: TGTGCCAGCAGTGAATGGGTAACCTACGAGCAGTACTTC. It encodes CASSEWVTYEQYF.

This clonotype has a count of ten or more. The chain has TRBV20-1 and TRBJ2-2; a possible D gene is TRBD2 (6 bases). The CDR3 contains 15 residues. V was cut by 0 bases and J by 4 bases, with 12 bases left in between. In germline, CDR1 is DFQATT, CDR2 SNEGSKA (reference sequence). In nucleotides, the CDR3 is TGCAGTGCTAGAGATCGTGTAGCGGCCACCGGGGAGCTGTTTTTT. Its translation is CSARDRVAATGELFF.

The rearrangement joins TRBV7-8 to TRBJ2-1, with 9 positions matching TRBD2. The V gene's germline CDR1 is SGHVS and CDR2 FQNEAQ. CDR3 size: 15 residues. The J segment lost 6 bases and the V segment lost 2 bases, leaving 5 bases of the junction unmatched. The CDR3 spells CASSLSGTSTNEQFF. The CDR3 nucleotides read TGTGCCAGCAGCTTATCGGGGACTAGCACCAATGAGCAGTTCTTC.

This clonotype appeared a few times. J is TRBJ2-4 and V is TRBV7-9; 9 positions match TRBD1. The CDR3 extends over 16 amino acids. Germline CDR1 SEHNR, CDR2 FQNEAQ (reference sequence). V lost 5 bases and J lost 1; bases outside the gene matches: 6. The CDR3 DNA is TGTGCCAGCAGCCCGCGACAGGGGGTGGCCAAAAACATTCAGTACTTC. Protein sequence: CASSPRQGVAKNIQYF.

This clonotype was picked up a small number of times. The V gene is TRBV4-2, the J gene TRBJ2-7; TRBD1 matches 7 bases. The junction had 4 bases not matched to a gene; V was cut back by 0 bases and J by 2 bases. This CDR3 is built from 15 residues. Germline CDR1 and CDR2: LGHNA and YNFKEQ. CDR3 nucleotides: TGTGCCAGCAGCCAAGACAGGGGGAGAACCTACGAGCAGTACTTC. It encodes CASSQDRGRTYEQYF.

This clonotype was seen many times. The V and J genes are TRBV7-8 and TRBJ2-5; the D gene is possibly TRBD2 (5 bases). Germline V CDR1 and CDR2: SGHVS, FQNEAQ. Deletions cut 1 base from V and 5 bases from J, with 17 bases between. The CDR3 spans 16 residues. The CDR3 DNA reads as TGTGCCAGCAGCTTAGTCGAACGGGGTTTAAGGGAGACCCAGTACTTC. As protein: CASSLVERGLRETQYF.

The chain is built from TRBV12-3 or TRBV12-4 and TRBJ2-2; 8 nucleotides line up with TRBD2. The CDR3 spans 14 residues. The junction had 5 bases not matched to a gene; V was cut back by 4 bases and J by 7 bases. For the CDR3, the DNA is TGTGCCAGCAGTTATCGGGAGGGCTACGGGGAGCTGTTTTTT. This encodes CASSYREGYGELFF.

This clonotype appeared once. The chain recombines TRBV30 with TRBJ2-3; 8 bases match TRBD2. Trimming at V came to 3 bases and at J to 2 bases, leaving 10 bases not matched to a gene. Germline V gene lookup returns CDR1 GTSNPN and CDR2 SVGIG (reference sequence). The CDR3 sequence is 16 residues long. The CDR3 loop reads CAWRQGSGGFTDTQYF. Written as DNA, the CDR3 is TGTGCCTGGAGGCAGGGCAGCGGGGGTTTCACAGATACGCAGTATTTT.